This T cell receptor (beta chain) was identified during a study of PD-1 blockade in classical Hodgkin lymphoma. The study, taken as a whole, reports: Lower baseline TCR diversity marked trial partial responders and progressors. Relative to healthy donors, newly diagnosed patients reportedly had lower baseline TCR diversity, which was reported as lower still in relapsed/refractory patients.

V lost 0 bases and J lost 2, with 8 bases in between. The CDR3 is 14 amino acids. Looked up from germline, CDR1 is LNHNV and CDR2 is YYDKDF (reference sequence). Assay used: immunoSEQ multiplex PCR; TCRdb lists only in-frame clones, some missing. The sample holds 40,000 to 55,000 clones, 88% seen once. A note on this clone: Its specificity is not known.

Exposure to brentuximab vedotin varied, and each patient had relapsed following autologous stem cell transplantation. Material: peripheral blood mononuclear cells (PBMCs), obtained at baseline. The source is a human donor with classical Hodgkin lymphoma. This sequence joins TRBV15 and TRBJ2-7; no definite D call. In nucleotides, the CDR3 is TGTGCCACCAGCAGAGATAACTTGGCCTACGAGCAGTACTTC. It yields the protein CATSRDNLAYEQYF.